This T cell receptor (beta chain) was sequenced during a study of T cells expressing NK-cell markers. TCRdb derives one entry per CDR3 protein from the 5' RACE reads, leaving out DNA. The sample data list about 110,000 distinct CDR3 sequences. This CDR3 is built from 14 residues. Germline values: CDR1 SEHNR, CDR2 FQNEAQ (reference sequence). The sample taken for sequencing was blood T cells: a sorted CD56 or NKG2C T cell subset, CD4+ or CD8+ T cells, or bulk PBMC T cells (not recorded which). This sequence originates from a woman between 18 and 69 years old in good health. This chain links TRBV7-9 with TRBJ2-2; TCRdb's D gene call, TRBD1, goes unchecked for lack of DNA. The chain's CDR3 is CASSWGALTGELFF.